The 28 T cell receptor beta chains presented below share a single source sample, sequenced in a study of T cell repertoires in cytomegalovirus infection. These TCRs are of unknown antigen specificity. TCRdb re-derived calls from the reads in MiXCR, one entry per CDR3 protein. The table shows tens of thousands of distinct CDR3 sequences, with 20% to 30% occurring only once. The material was CD8+ T cells from cultured PBMCs, obtained from culture after CMV antigen stimulation. Source of these receptors: a human donor in good health (CMV status not recorded). Some clones in this sample may be carry-over from other donors' samples.

About this clonotype: A much larger clone differs by one base, so this may be a read error. The gene calls are TRBV19 and TRBJ1-1; 11 bases match TRBD1. From germline, CDR1 is LNHDA and CDR2 SQIVND (reference sequence). V dropped 7 bases and J dropped 8; count of bases not matched to a gene: 12. The CDR3 is 15 amino acids. CDR3 coding DNA: TGTGCCAGTACCATGGACAGGGGGCAGGACCAAGAAGCTTTCTTT. Translating gives CASTMDRGQDQEAFF.

This clonotype has at least ten counts. The chain has TRBV7-9 and TRBJ2-7, with 7 bases aligning to TRBD2. Germline V gene data show CDR1 as SEHNR and CDR2 as FQNEAQ (reference sequence). The CDR3 has 14 residues. V shed 8 bases and J 1 base; nucleotides not matched to a gene: 8. DNA of the CDR3: TGTGCCAGCTCCAGCGGGACGGATTCCTACGAGCAGTACTTC. It translates to CASSSGTDSYEQYF.

The DNA of the CDR3 is TGTGCCTGCCCCGCGGTTAACTATGGCTACACCTTC. This sequence encodes CACPAVNYGYTF. The genes are TRBV7-9 and TRBJ1-2; D gene uncertain. Germline V lookup: CDR1 SEHNR, CDR2 FQNEAQ (reference sequence). The CDR3 totals 12 residues. V gave up 11 bases and J gave up 1 base, with 11 bases separating them.

In this sample, this clonotype turned up a few times. This rearrangement joins TRBV6-5 to TRBJ2-2; no firm D call. V lost 7 bases and J lost 3, with 6 bases in between. The CDR3 has 12 residues. Germline V lookup: CDR1 MNHEY, CDR2 SVGAGI. The CDR3 nucleotides read TGTGCCAGCAACGTGGACACCGGGGAGCTGTTTTTT. Protein: CASNVDTGELFF.

This clonotype appeared many times. The rearrangement joins TRBV10-3 to TRBJ2-2; 11 nucleotides align to TRBD2. This CDR3 region has 19 residues. Per germline, CDR1 ENHRY and CDR2 SYGVKD. Trimming took 4 bases from V and 2 from J; bases not matched to a gene: 12. The CDR3 reads CAISATIAGGPRNTGELFF. The DNA for the CDR3 is TGTGCCATCAGTGCCACTATAGCGGGAGGGCCAAGAAACACCGGGGAGCTGTTTTTT.

J is TRBJ2-3 and V is TRBV12-3 or TRBV12-4; D ambiguous. CDR3 size: 14 residues. V was trimmed by 6 bases and J by 2 bases, leaving 12 bases between them. The chain's CDR3 is CASSASGPTDTQYF. As DNA, the CDR3 is TGTGCCAGCAGCGCATCGGGCCCCACAGATACGCAGTATTTT.

This chain connects TRBV9 to TRBJ2-2; D not certain. This CDR3 is 12 amino acids long. The germline V and J ends were trimmed by 3 bases and 6 bases, with 6 bases remaining between them. Germline assignment: CDR1 SGDLS and CDR2 YYNGEE. Here the CDR3 reads CASSAVSGELFF. The CDR3 region has the DNA TGTGCCAGCAGCGCCGTCTCCGGGGAGCTGTTTTTT. Variable domain in full (rest from reference TRBV9 and TRBJ2-2): DSGVTQTPKHLITATGQRVTLRCSPRSGDLSVYWYQQSLDQGLQFLIQYYNGEERAKGNILERFSAQQFPDLHSELNLSSLELGDSALYFCASSAVSGELFFGEGSRLTVL.

This chain joins TRBV7-3 and TRBJ1-1, with D unclear. Germline CDR1 is SGHTA and CDR2 is FQGTGA. The CDR3 is 13 amino acids. Trimming pared 4 bases from V and 5 bases from J, leaving 11 bases between. CDR3 protein: CASSSDLGTEAFF. The CDR3 bases are TGTGCCAGCAGCTCGGACCTCGGTACTGAAGCTTTCTTT.

The chain uses TRBV7-9 and TRBJ2-1; TRBD2 is a possible D gene (7 bases). V lost 7 bases to trimming and J lost 7 bases, with 14 bases between them. Germline V gives CDR1 SEHNR, CDR2 FQNEAQ (reference sequence). The length of the CDR3 is 13 residues. The CDR3 region is CASNGGGWNEQFF. The CDR3 coding sequence is TGTGCCAGCAATGGGGGGGGCTGGAATGAGCAGTTCTTC.

V gene TRBV20-1 combines with J gene TRBJ2-1; 14 bases line up with TRBD2. This CDR3 contains 18 residues. V dropped 1 base and J dropped 3; count of bases not matched to a gene: 8. CDR1 and CDR2 (germline): DFQATT, SNEGSKA (reference sequence). Here the CDR3 reads CSARGGGLAGELYNEQFF. The DNA for the CDR3 is TGCAGTGCTAGAGGCGGGGGACTAGCGGGAGAGCTCTACAATGAGCAGTTCTTC.

This clonotype turned up a few times. The genes are TRBV7-9 and TRBJ1-5; no definite D call. There are 18 residues in the CDR3. V lost 8 bases to trimming and J lost 0 bases, with 23 bases between them. Germline-derived CDR1 and CDR2 are SEHNR and FQNEAQ (reference sequence). CDR3 sequence reads: CASPEGGNLTYSNQPQHF. Written as DNA, the CDR3 is TGTGCCAGCCCGGAGGGCGGGAACCTCACTTATAGCAATCAGCCCCAGCATTTT.

Many counts were recorded for this clonotype. The chain combines TRBV4-1 with TRBJ2-5; D not resolved. Germline lookup yields CDR1 MGHRA and CDR2 YSYEKL. This CDR3 has 12 amino acids. V lost 0 bases and J lost 5, with 4 bases in between. The CDR3 here is CASSQDEETQYF. Written as DNA, the CDR3 is TGCGCCAGCAGCCAAGATGAGGAGACCCAGTACTTC.

This clonotype was seen once. J is TRBJ2-1 and V is TRBV20-1; a weak D match, TRBD2 (7 bases). Trimming took 6 bases from V and 2 from J, leaving 14 bases between them. The CDR3 consists of 14 residues. CDR1 is DFQATT, CDR2 SNEGSKA, per germline (reference sequence). The CDR3 region has the DNA TGCAGTGCGGTAGGGGGGGAAACCTACAATGAGCAGTTCTTC. This codes for CSAVGGETYNEQFF.

J is TRBJ1-2 and V is TRBV6-2 or TRBV6-3; D unclear. This CDR3 region has 15 residues. Trimming took 0 bases from V and 3 from J, leaving 11 bases between them. Germline V gives CDR1 MNHEY, CDR2 SVGEGT. CDR3 residues: CASSYSKSGDYGYTF. As DNA, the CDR3 is TGTGCCAGCAGTTACTCGAAATCCGGGGACTATGGCTACACCTTC.

The V and J genes are TRBV27 and TRBJ2-7, with a possible D match to TRBD2 (5 bases). Germline-derived CDR1 and CDR2 are MNHEY and SMNVEV (reference sequence). The CDR3 length is 12 residues. V gave up 5 bases and J gave up 6 bases, with 11 bases separating them. The CDR3 sequence: CASSPGKAEQYF. CDR3 nucleotide sequence: TGTGCCAGCAGTCCGGGGAAGGCCGAGCAGTACTTC.

This clonotype appeared a few times. The V and J genes are TRBV6-1 and TRBJ2-1, with TRBD2 identical over 7 bases. V gave up 6 bases and J gave up 4 bases; unmatched junction bases: 6. There are 14 residues in the CDR3. The germline gives CDR1 MNHNS, CDR2 SASEGT. CDR3 region: CASSLTSAYNEQFF. DNA for the CDR3: TGTGCCAGCAGCCTCACTAGCGCTTACAATGAGCAGTTCTTC.

The chain carries TRBV20-1 and TRBJ2-7, with a tentative D call TRBD2 (5 bases). The length of the CDR3 is 14 residues. Trimming shortened V by 1 base and J by 2 bases, and 12 bases separated the two germline ends. Germline loops: CDR1 DFQATT, CDR2 SNEGSKA (reference sequence). The CDR3, as DNA: TGCAGTGCTAGAGGCATCGTGGAGGCCTACGAGCAGTACTTC. This gives the protein CSARGIVEAYEQYF.

The chain is built from TRBV5-8 and TRBJ2-2; D perhaps matches TRBD1 (5 bases). From germline, CDR1 is SGHTS and CDR2 YDEGEE. The CDR3 covers 15 residues. V was pared by 0 bases and J by 0 bases, with 6 bases between. The chain's CDR3 is CASSLGQTNTGELFF. The DNA of the CDR3 is TGTGCCAGCAGCTTGGGACAGACGAACACCGGGGAGCTGTTTTTT.

The genes are TRBV27 and TRBJ2-3; tentatively, D is TRBD2 (6 bases). V lost 3 bases and J 6 bases, leaving 16 bases between the germline ends. The CDR3 has 15 residues. The germline V gene encodes CDR1 MNHEY and CDR2 SMNVEV (reference sequence). DNA of the CDR3: TGTGCCAGCAGTTTGGGTGGGAGGTTAGCGGATACGCAGTATTTT. It translates to CASSLGGRLADTQYF.

The count of this clonotype is one. V and J are TRBV11-2 and TRBJ2-5, with 7 positions matching TRBD2. Trimming at V came to 1 base and at J to 4 bases, leaving 3 bases not matched to a gene. The CDR3 has 14 residues. Germline V CDR1 and CDR2: SGHAT, FQNNGV. The CDR3 nucleotides are TGTGCCAGCAGCTTAGGGGGGAGGGGAGAGACCCAGTACTTC. This gives the protein CASSLGGRGETQYF.

J is TRBJ2-3 and V is TRBV19; 12 bases map to TRBD1. CDR1 is LNHDA and CDR2 is SQIVND in the germline V gene (reference sequence). This CDR3 has 15 amino acids. The trim removed 7 bases at V and 4 bases at J, leaving 6 bases unmatched. The CDR3 DNA reads as TGTGCCAGTACCCCGGGACAGGGGGCCGCAGATACGCAGTATTTT. As protein: CASTPGQGAADTQYF.

This clonotype was seen a single time. This chain uses TRBV30 with TRBJ2-1; unclear D gene. Between the trimmed V and J ends, which lost 2 bases and 5 bases, there was a span of 7 bases. CDR1 is GTSNPN, CDR2 SVGIG, per germline (reference sequence). CDR3 size: 12 residues. The CDR3 nucleotides are TGTGCCTGGAGTATAGGTAACAATGAGCAGTTCTTC. Protein product: CAWSIGNNEQFF. The entire variable domain, with the rest obtained from reference TRBV30 and TRBJ2-1, is as follows: SQTIHQWPATLVQPVGSPLSLECTVEGTSNPNLYWYRQAAGRGLQLLFYSVGIGQISSEVPQNLSASRPQDRQFILSSKKLLLSDSGFYLCAWSIGNNEQFFGPGTRLTVL.

Concerning this clonotype: One end of the junction varies from germline; a read error may be responsible. The chain recombines TRBV12-3 or TRBV12-4 with TRBJ2-3; 7 bases fit TRBD2. The CDR3 has 14 amino acids. As DNA, the CDR3 is TGTGGCAGCAGTTTAGGCGGGAGTGCAGATACGCAGTATTTT. It encodes CGSSLGGSADTQYF.

The table lists this clonotype with many counts. The chain joins TRBV7-8 to TRBJ2-2; no definite D call. Germline loops: CDR1 SGHVS, CDR2 FQNEAQ. The CDR3 is 15 amino acids. The V end lost 1 base, the J end lost 1 base, and 7 bases lay between the germline ends. CDR3 residues: CASSLVVLNTGELFF. The CDR3 region has the DNA TGTGCCAGCAGCTTAGTAGTGTTGAACACCGGGGAGCTGTTTTTT.

This clonotype turned up a few times. CDR3 loop: CASSLAGSTPTTGELFF. The CDR3 nucleotides read TGTGCCAGCAGTTTGGCGGGATCTACCCCCACCACCGGGGAGCTGTTTTTT. The chain couples TRBV12-3 or TRBV12-4 to TRBJ2-2; D is perhaps TRBD2 (6 bases). The CDR3 is made up of 17 amino acids. Trimming removed 3 bases from V and 4 bases from J, with 18 bases in between.

This clonotype has ten or more counts. The genes are TRBV6-2 or TRBV6-3 and TRBJ2-7; TRBD1 is a possible D gene (5 bases). This CDR3 is 17 amino acids long. V was clipped by 5 bases and J by 6 bases, with 26 bases between them. Germline V lookup: CDR1 MNHEY, CDR2 SVGEGT. CDR3 region: CASSPPPDTVGLFEQYF. The CDR3, as DNA: TGTGCCAGCAGTCCTCCACCGGACACCGTTGGGCTCTTCGAGCAGTACTTC.

The CDR3, as DNA: TGTGCCACCAGCTCTTCAGGGGGCCCGGGTGAAAAACTGTTTTTT. This codes for CATSSSGGPGEKLFF. J is TRBJ1-4 and V is TRBV15; 8 nucleotides align to TRBD1. Germline loops: CDR1 LNHNV, CDR2 YYDKDF (reference sequence). There are 15 residues in the CDR3. The junction had 9 bases not matched to a gene; V was cut back by 5 bases and J by 7 bases.

Only a few counts were recorded for this clonotype. The chain couples TRBV15 to TRBJ2-5; D may correspond to TRBD1 or TRBD2 (6 bases each). V lost 0 bases, J lost 5 bases, and 16 bases lay in between. The length of the CDR3 is 16 residues. The germline V gene has CDR1 LNHNV and CDR2 YYDKDF (reference sequence). CDR3 sequence (DNA): TGTGCCACCAGCAGAGATTGGGGGGCCGAAGGGGAGACCCAGTACTTC. Translation: CATSRDWGAEGETQYF.